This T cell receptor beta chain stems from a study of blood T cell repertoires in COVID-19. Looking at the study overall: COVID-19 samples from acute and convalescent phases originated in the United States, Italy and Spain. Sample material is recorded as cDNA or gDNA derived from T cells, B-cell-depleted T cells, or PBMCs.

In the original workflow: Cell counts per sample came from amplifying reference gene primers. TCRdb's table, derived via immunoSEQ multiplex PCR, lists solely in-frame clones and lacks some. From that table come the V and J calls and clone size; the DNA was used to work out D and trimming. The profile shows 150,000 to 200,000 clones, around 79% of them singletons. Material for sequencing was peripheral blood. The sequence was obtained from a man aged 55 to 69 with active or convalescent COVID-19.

This chain's CDR3 is CASSQGQGYVYEQYF. In DNA form, the CDR3 reads TGTGCCAGCAGTCAGGGACAGGGGTACGTCTACGAGCAGTACTTC. The chain is built from TRBV28 and TRBJ2-7; 10 bases align to TRBD1. Germline assignment: CDR1 MDHEN and CDR2 SYDVKM. The trim removed 5 bases at V and 3 bases at J, leaving 7 bases unmatched. This CDR3 is 15 amino acids long.